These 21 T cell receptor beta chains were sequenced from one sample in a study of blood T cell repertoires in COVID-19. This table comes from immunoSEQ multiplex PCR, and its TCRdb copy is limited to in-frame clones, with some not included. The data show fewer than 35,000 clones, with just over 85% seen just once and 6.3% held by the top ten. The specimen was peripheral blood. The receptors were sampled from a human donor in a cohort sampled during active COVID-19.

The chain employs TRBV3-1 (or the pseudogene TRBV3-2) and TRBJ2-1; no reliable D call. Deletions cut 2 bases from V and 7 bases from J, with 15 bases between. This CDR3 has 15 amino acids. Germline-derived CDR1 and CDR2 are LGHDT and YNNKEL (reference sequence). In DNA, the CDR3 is TGTGCCAGCAGCCAAACGGTTCTTAAGACTAATGAGCAGTTCTTC. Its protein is CASSQTVLKTNEQFF.

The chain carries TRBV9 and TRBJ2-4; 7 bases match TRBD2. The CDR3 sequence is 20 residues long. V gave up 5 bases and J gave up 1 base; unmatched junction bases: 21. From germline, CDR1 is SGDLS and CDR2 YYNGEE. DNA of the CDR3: TGTGCCAGCAGAACCCGGTCTGGGGGGGGAAACGAACTGGCCAAAAACATTCAGTACTTC. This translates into CASRTRSGGGNELAKNIQYF.

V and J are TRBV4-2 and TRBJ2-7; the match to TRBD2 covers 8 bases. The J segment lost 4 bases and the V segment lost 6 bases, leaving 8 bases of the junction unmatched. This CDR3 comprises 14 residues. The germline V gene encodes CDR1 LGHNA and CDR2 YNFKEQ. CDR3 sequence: CASSLEAGAYEQYF. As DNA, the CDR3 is TGTGCCAGCAGTCTTGAAGCGGGAGCTTACGAGCAGTACTTC.

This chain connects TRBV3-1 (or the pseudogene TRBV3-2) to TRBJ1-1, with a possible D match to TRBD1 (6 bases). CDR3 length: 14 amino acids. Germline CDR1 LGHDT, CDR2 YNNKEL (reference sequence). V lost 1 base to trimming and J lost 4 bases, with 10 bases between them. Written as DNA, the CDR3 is TGTGCCAGCAGCCAAGTCCGGGGGGCCACTGAAGCTTTCTTT. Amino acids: CASSQVRGATEAFF.

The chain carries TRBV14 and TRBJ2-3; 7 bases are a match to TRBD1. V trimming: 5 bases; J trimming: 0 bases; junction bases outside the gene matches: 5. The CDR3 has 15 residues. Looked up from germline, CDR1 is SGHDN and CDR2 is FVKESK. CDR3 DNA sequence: TGTGCCAGCAGCTCCCGGGACAGAAGCACAGATACGCAGTATTTT. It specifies CASSSRDRSTDTQYF.

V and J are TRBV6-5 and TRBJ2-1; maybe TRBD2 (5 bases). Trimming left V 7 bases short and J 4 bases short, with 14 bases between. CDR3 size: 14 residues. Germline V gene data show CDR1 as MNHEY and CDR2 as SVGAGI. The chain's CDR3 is CASTRPGIYNEQFF. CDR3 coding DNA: TGTGCCAGCACCCGCCCCGGGATTTACAATGAGCAGTTCTTC.

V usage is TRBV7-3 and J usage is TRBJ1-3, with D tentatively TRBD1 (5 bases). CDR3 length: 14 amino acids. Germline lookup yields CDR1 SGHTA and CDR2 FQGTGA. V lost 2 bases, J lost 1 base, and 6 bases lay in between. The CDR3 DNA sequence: TGTGCCAGCAGCTTAGCAGGGTCTGGAAACACCATATATTTT. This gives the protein CASSLAGSGNTIYF.

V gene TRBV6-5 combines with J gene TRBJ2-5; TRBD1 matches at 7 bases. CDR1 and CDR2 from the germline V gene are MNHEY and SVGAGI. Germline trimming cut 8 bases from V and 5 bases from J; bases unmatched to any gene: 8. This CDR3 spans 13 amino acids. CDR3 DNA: TGTGCCAGCTCACAGGGGCGAGGGGAGACCCAGTACTTC. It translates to CASSQGRGETQYF.

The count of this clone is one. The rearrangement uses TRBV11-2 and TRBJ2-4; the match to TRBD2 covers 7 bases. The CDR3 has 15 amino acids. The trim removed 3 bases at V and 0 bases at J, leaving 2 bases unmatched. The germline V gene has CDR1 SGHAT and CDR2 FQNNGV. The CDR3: CASSFGGLAKNIQYF. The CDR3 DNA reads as TGTGCCAGCAGCTTCGGGGGGTTAGCCAAAAACATTCAGTACTTC.

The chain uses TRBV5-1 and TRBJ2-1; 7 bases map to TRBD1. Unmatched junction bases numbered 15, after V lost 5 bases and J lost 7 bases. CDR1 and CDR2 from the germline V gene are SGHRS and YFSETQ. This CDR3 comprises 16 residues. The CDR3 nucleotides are TGCGCCAGCAGGGACACATACAGGGGTGGTAAAAATGAGCAGTTCTTC. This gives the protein CASRDTYRGGKNEQFF.

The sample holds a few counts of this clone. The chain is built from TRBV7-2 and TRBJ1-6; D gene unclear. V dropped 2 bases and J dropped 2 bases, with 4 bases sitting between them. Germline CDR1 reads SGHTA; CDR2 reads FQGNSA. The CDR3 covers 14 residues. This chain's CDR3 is CASSLSTYNSPLHF. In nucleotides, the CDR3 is TGTGCCAGCAGCTTATCCACCTATAATTCACCCCTCCACTTT.

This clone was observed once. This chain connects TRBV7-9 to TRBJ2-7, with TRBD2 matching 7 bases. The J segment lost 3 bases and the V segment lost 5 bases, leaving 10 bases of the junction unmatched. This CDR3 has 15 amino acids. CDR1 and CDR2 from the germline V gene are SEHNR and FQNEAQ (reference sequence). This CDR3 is CASSPLGGSYYEQYF. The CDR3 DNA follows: TGTGCCAGCAGCCCCCTGGGGGGGTCGTACTACGAGCAGTACTTC.

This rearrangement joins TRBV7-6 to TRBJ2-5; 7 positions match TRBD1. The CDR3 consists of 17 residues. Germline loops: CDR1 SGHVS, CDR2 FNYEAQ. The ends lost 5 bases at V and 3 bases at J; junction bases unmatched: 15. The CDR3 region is CASSPPEGGILEETQYF. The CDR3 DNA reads TGTGCCAGCAGCCCGCCGGAAGGGGGCATATTAGAAGAGACCCAGTACTTC.

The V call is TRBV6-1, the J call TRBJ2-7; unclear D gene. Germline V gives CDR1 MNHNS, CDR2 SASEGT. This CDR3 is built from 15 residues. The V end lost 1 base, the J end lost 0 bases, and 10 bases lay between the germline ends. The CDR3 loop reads CASSEVWQVSYEQYF. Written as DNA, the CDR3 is TGTGCCAGCAGTGAAGTATGGCAGGTCTCCTACGAGCAGTACTTC.

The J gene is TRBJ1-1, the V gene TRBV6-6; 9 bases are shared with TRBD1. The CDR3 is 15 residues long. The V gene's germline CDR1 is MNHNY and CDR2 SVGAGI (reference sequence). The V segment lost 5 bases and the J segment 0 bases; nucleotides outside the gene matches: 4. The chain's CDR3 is CASSIDRGMNTEAFF. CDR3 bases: TGTGCCAGCAGTATAGACAGGGGGATGAACACTGAAGCTTTCTTT.

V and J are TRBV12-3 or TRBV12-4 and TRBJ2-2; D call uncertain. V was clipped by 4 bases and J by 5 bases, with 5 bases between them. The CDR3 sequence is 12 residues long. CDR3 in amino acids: CASSYHTGELFF. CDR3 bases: TGTGCCAGCAGTTATCATACCGGGGAGCTGTTTTTT.

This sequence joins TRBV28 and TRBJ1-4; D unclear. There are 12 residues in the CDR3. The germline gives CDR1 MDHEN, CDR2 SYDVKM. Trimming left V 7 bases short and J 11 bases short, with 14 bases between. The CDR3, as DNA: TGTGCCAGCAACGGGTTATCGTCGAAACTGTTTTTT. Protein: CASNGLSSKLFF.

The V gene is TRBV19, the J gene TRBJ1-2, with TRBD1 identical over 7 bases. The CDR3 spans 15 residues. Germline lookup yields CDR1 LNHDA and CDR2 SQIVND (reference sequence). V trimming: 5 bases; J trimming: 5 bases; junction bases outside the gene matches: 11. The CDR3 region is CASSYLGQSRYGYTF. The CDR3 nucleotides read TGTGCCAGTAGTTACTTGGGACAGTCGAGGTATGGCTACACCTTC. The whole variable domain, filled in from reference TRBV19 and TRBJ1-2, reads DGGITQSPKYLFRKEGQNVTLSCEQNLNHDAMYWYRQDPGQGLRLIYYSQIVNDFQKGDIAEGYSVSREKKESFPLTVTSAQKNPTAFYLCASSYLGQSRYGYTFGSGTRLTVV.

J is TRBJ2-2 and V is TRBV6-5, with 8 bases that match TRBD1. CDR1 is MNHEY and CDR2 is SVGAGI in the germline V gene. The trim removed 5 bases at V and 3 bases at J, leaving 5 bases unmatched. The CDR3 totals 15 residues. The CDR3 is CASSRQGLHTGELFF. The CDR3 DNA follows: TGTGCCAGCAGTCGACAGGGGTTGCACACCGGGGAGCTGTTTTTT.

CDR3 nucleotides: TGTGCCAGCAGCGCCCGGGGGGCAGGGATGGGGACCGGGGAGCTGTTTTTT. The encoded protein is CASSARGAGMGTGELFF. The rearrangement links TRBV7-2 to TRBJ2-2, with D possibly TRBD2 on 7 matching bases. V was trimmed by 5 bases and J by 5 bases, leaving 21 bases between them. This CDR3 has 17 amino acids. Germline CDR1 and CDR2: SGHTA and FQGNSA.

DNA of the CDR3: TGCAGCGCTCAATTGAAGGGGGCGCTACCAAATCAGCCCCAGCATTTT. Its protein product is CSAQLKGALPNQPQHF. The chain recombines TRBV29-1 with TRBJ1-5; 7 nucleotides line up with TRBD1. This CDR3 region has 16 residues. V lost 7 bases to trimming and J lost 4 bases; unmatched junction nucleotides: 16. Germline lookup yields CDR1 SQVTM and CDR2 ANQGSEA.